Below, one T cell receptor beta chain is given with its context. Only in-frame clones appear in the TCRdb table, and some are missing; sequencing was by immunoSEQ multiplex PCR. Here the sample spans 130,000 or so clones, less than 90% being singletons. Living in 24 US areas, the participants were between roughly 18 and 89 years of age. In assigning cohorts, the study relied on participant-reported clinical history. This record comes from a study of blood T cell repertoires in COVID-19. Study as a whole: Acute and convalescent COVID-19 specimens originated in the United States, Italy and Spain.

The germline gives CDR1 SGHNT, CDR2 YYREEE (reference sequence). V lost 4 bases, J lost 5 bases, and 6 bases stayed unmatched. CDR3 length equals 15 residues. Sequenced sample: PBMCs or T cells enriched from blood (not recorded which). The sequence came from a woman in her thirties who had recovered from COVID-19. The genes are TRBV5-4 and TRBJ2-1; 10 nucleotides agree with TRBD2. The DNA for the CDR3 is TGTGCCAGCAGCCGAGGGACTAGCGAAGACAATGAGCAGTTCTTC. The encoded protein is CASSRGTSEDNEQFF.